Many counts were recorded for the clone carrying this T cell receptor beta chain. No antigen is known for it. Time point meaning: longitudinal time-point 1 (baseline). In Maryland, USA, blood bank volunteers were the healthy controls. The data are from a study of neurological immune-mediated disorders. The study, taken as a whole, reports: The study found no CDR3 amino acid sequences shared by expanded clones across subjects, suggesting private repertoires in all groups.

MiXCR, applied by TCRdb to the 5' RACE reads, yields one record per CDR3 protein. The sample lists 60,000 to 90,000 distinct CDR3 sequences; 10% to 13% were seen once. This CDR3 has 16 amino acids. J gave up 3 bases and V 3 bases, and 7 bases lay outside the gene matches. Germline assignment: CDR1 LNHNV and CDR2 YYDKDF (reference sequence). Material: PBMCs. This sequence was found in a man aged 25-40 years in good health. The chain has TRBV15 and TRBJ2-5, with TRBD1 matching 10 bases. The CDR3, as DNA: TGTGCCACCAGCAGGTCGAATGGACAGGGGGAAGAGACCCAGTACTTC. Residues: CATSRSNGQGEETQYF.